The entry that follows covers one T cell receptor beta chain sequence. The sample belongs to a study of OX40 agonist ivuxolimab in advanced cancers. Study summary: The treatment was a fully human IgG2 OX40 agonist, ivuxolimab. Of the patients, three showed partial responses, one with hepatocellular carcinoma and two with cutaneous melanoma.

The CDR3 length is 14 residues. The V end was cut by 2 bases, the J end by 0 bases, with 5 bases between. Looked up from germline, CDR1 is SSHAT and CDR2 is FNYEAQ (reference sequence). Some clones are missing from TCRdb's copy, which holds only in-frame ones; the method was immunoSEQ multiplex PCR. The top ten hold 8.5% to 14% of the sample, which has about 36,000 clones, around 80% seen once. Baseline was the first blood sampling point, followed by cycle 4 day 1 and cycle 7 day 1. This chain links TRBV7-7 with TRBJ1-3; D is ambiguous. The material sequenced was CD4+ or CD8+ T cells sorted from blood, taken in a trial of the OX40 agonist ivuxolimab. The receptor comes from an adult with an advanced solid tumor such as melanoma, head and neck, liver or kidney cancer. The CDR3 loop is CASSLTVSGNTIYF. As DNA, the CDR3 is TGTGCCAGCAGCTTAACAGTCTCTGGAAACACCATATATTTT.